What follows are 21 T cell receptor beta chains derived from one specimen sequenced in a study of post-analysis software for immune sequencing data. The TCR beta cDNA libraries contained unique molecular identifiers. MiXCR, run by TCRdb on the PCR reads, gives a single entry per CDR3 protein. The profile shows about 820,000 distinct CDR3 sequences, 53% of them singletons. No cognate antigen is known for these TCRs. Overall study findings and caveats: Comparison of patients with controls showed roughly five TRBV segments more frequent in patients, TRBV5-6, TRBV5-1 and TRBV20-1 among them.

Specimen: blood. These receptors originate from a girl aged 5-17 years with multiple sclerosis.

This chain joins TRBV20-1 and TRBJ2-1; D gene uncertain. Trimming removed 6 bases at V and 3 bases at J, with 9 bases between. The CDR3 is made up of 12 amino acids. The germline gives CDR1 DFQATT, CDR2 SNEGSKA (reference sequence). CDR3 residues: CSATRGYNEQFF. The CDR3 nucleotides are TGCAGTGCCACCCGTGGCTACAATGAGCAGTTCTTC.

The chain couples TRBV7-3 to TRBJ1-1, with D perhaps matching TRBD1 (5 bases). Germline V lookup: CDR1 SGHTA, CDR2 FQGTGA. Trimming pared 4 bases from V and 4 bases from J, leaving 10 bases between. This CDR3 has 13 residues. The CDR3 DNA reads as TGTGCCAGCAGCTCGGGGGGGACCACTGAAGCTTTCTTT. Its translation: CASSSGGTTEAFF.

A single count supports this clonotype. The CDR3 sequence: CASSQPGLAVSTDTQYF. The CDR3 DNA follows: TGCGCCAGCAGCCAACCGGGACTAGCAGTTAGCACAGATACGCAGTATTTT. This chain links TRBV4-1 with TRBJ2-3; 9 bases fit TRBD2. The germline gives CDR1 MGHRA, CDR2 YSYEKL. V was clipped by 2 bases and J by 0 bases; unmatched bases: 6. This CDR3 has 17 amino acids.

The chain carries TRBV7-8 and TRBJ2-1; TRBD2 matches 13 bases. In germline, CDR1 is SGHVS, CDR2 FQNEAQ. This CDR3 is 17 amino acids long. With 1 base clipped from V and 6 bases from J, the junction kept 6 bases outside the gene matches. This CDR3 reads CASSLDLRTSGGNEQFF. As DNA, the CDR3 is TGTGCCAGCAGCTTAGATCTCCGGACTAGCGGGGGCAATGAGCAGTTCTTC.

This clonotype occurred a few times. This chain links TRBV20-1 with TRBJ2-5, with 13 bases aligning to TRBD2. The DNA end is more similar to TRBJ2-7, so the J call may be wrong. CDR1 and CDR2 (germline): DFQATT, SNEGSKA (reference sequence). This CDR3 is built from 14 residues. This CDR3 is CSALGLAGLYEQYF. DNA for the CDR3: TGCAGTGCGTTGGGACTAGCGGGACTCTACGAGCAGTACTTC.

In its sample, this clonotype was seen once. The chain links TRBV20-1 to TRBJ2-1; D is unresolved. With 1 base removed from V and 9 bases from J, the gap between germline ends came to 16 bases. From germline, CDR1 is DFQATT and CDR2 SNEGSKA (reference sequence). CDR3 length: 14 amino acids. The CDR3 here is CSARVVGIVSEQFF. CDR3 in DNA: TGCAGTGCTAGAGTGGTGGGGATCGTCAGTGAGCAGTTCTTC.

The V gene is TRBV20-1, the J gene TRBJ2-5, with D maybe TRBD1 (6 bases). V was pared by 6 bases and J by 3 bases, with 14 bases between. The CDR3 sequence is 13 residues long. CDR1 is DFQATT, CDR2 SNEGSKA, per germline (reference sequence). DNA of the CDR3: TGCAGTGCCACGGGACACCGGGAAGAGACCCAGTACTTC. Its translation is CSATGHREETQYF.

CDR3 sequence: CAISEFQGAVEQYF. Written as DNA, the CDR3 is TGTGCCATCAGTGAGTTCCAGGGGGCCGTCGAGCAGTACTTC. This rearrangement joins TRBV10-3 to TRBJ2-7; 8 bases are a match to TRBD1. This CDR3 spans 14 amino acids. From germline, CDR1 is ENHRY and CDR2 SYGVKD. The V and J ends lost 1 base and 6 bases, in that order; junction bases with no gene match: 5.

This chain links TRBV9 with TRBJ2-7, with TRBD2 as a possible D gene (6 bases). The V and J ends lost 2 bases and 5 bases respectively, with 11 bases between them. Germline CDR1 is SGDLS and CDR2 is YYNGEE. The CDR3 contains 13 residues. Here the CDR3 reads CASSVTSSHEQYF. As DNA, the CDR3 is TGTGCCAGCAGCGTGACTAGTTCCCACGAGCAGTACTTC.

This chain joins TRBV6-2 or TRBV6-3 and TRBJ2-7, with TRBD1 as a possible D gene (6 bases). In germline, CDR1 is MNHEY, CDR2 SVGEGT. With 10 bases removed from V and 6 bases from J, the gap between germline ends came to 16 bases. CDR3 length equals 12 residues. Here the CDR3 DNA reads TGTGCCACCGGGACAACCCTCGGCGAGCAGTACTTC. The encoded protein is CATGTTLGEQYF.

The chain couples TRBV7-9 to TRBJ2-3; 8 nucleotides agree with TRBD2. The germline CDR1 and CDR2 sequences are SEHNR and FQNEAQ (reference sequence). V was pared by 5 bases and J by 0 bases, with 16 bases of the junction left unmatched. This CDR3 spans 19 amino acids. In DNA form, the CDR3 reads TGTGCCAGCAGCCCGCCGGGAGCGGGGGATACCGGAAGCACAGATACGCAGTATTTT. Translated, it gives CASSPPGAGDTGSTDTQYF.

The chain links TRBV3-1 to TRBJ2-3; possible D gene TRBD2, 7 bases. The V and J ends lost 1 base and 5 bases respectively, with 16 bases between them. CDR1 and CDR2 from the germline V gene are LGHDT and YNNKEL (reference sequence). The CDR3 extends over 16 amino acids. The CDR3 spells CASSQGGRGPLDTQYF. The CDR3 nucleotides are TGTGCCAGCAGCCAAGGGGGGCGGGGGCCCCTAGATACGCAGTATTTT.

In this sample, this clonotype turned up once. The chain is built from TRBV11-2 and TRBJ1-2; D is unclear. The CDR3 has 14 amino acids. V shed 5 bases and J shed 2 bases, with 12 bases lying between them. Germline V gives CDR1 SGHAT, CDR2 FQNNGV. The CDR3 nucleotides read TGTGCCAGCAGCCCAGGTCTACAAAACTATGGCTACACCTTC. Residues: CASSPGLQNYGYTF.

This clonotype showed up just a few times. The chain links TRBV29-1 to TRBJ2-4; D unclear. Trimming stripped 4 bases from V and 0 bases from J, with 13 bases between. In germline, CDR1 is SQVTM, CDR2 ANQGSEA. The CDR3 runs 15 residues. DNA for the CDR3: TGCAGCGTTGCCTATGTTACCTTAGCCAAAAACATTCAGTACTTC. Its protein product is CSVAYVTLAKNIQYF.

The gene calls are TRBV12-5 and TRBJ1-4; D remains ambiguous. The CDR3 has 14 residues. Trimming took off 7 bases at V and 8 bases at J, with 17 bases between the two ends. Germline values: CDR1 LGHNT, CDR2 FRNRAP. CDR3 protein: CASAEDAKGEKLFF. In DNA, the CDR3 is TGTGCTAGTGCCGAGGACGCTAAGGGCGAAAAACTGTTTTTT.

This clonotype turned up a few times. The genes are TRBV5-1 and TRBJ2-1; D is perhaps TRBD2 (6 bases). V lost 4 bases and J 4 bases, leaving 18 bases between the germline ends. Germline CDR1 reads SGHRS; CDR2 reads YFSETQ. There are 16 residues in the CDR3. The CDR3 region has the DNA TGCGCCAGCAGCCCCGCCGGGGGAGCTCGATACAATGAGCAGTTCTTC. As protein: CASSPAGGARYNEQFF.

The CDR3 sequence is CASSLDLAGQQETQYF. DNA of the CDR3: TGTGCCAGCAGCTTAGATCTAGCGGGACAACAAGAGACCCAGTACTTC. The gene calls are TRBV7-2 and TRBJ2-5, with 9 bases aligning to TRBD2. Germline CDR1 SGHTA, CDR2 FQGNSA. The CDR3 is 16 amino acids. With V trimmed by 1 base and J by 2 bases, 5 bases remained unmatched.

The V and J genes are TRBV27 and TRBJ2-1; 8 nucleotides line up with TRBD1. The CDR3 consists of 16 residues. Losses at the gene ends were 1 base for V and 8 bases for J; bases not matched to a gene: 10. Germline CDR1 reads MNHEY; CDR2 reads SMNVEV (reference sequence). In nucleotides, the CDR3 is TGTGCCAGCAGTTTATTGGGCAGGGGGCAAACAGATGAGCAGTTCTTC. The encoded protein is CASSLLGRGQTDEQFF.

A note on this clonotype: Germline is not matched at one junction end, which may reflect a read error. V gene TRBV7-3 combines with J gene TRBJ2-7, with D hard to call. CDR1 is SGHTA, CDR2 FQGTGA, per germline. This CDR3 is 13 amino acids long. The CDR3 spells CTSSSSGKETRYF. CDR3 bases: TGTACCAGCAGCTCTTCCGGCAAAGAGACCCGGTACTTC.

This clonotype was observed a few times. CDR3: CASSLVSGLGDTQYF. CDR3 bases: TGTGCCAGCAGCTTAGTCTCGGGACTCGGGGATACGCAGTATTTT. The chain employs TRBV7-9 and TRBJ2-3; possible D gene TRBD2, 6 bases. The length of the CDR3 is 15 residues. The germline gives CDR1 SEHNR, CDR2 FQNEAQ (reference sequence). Deletions cut 1 base from V and 6 bases from J, with 14 bases between.

This clonotype was observed a single time. This chain uses TRBV6-6 with TRBJ1-2; D perhaps matches TRBD1 (6 bases). This CDR3 is built from 17 residues. Trimming pared 4 bases from V and 8 bases from J, leaving 26 bases between. The germline CDR1 and CDR2 sequences are MNHNY and SVGAGI (reference sequence). The DNA for the CDR3 is TGTGCCAGCAGTTCTCACCAGGAGACAGGCCCGGCGGAAGGCTACACCTTC. Translation: CASSSHQETGPAEGYTF.